This entry is about one T cell receptor (beta chain). Its antigen is not known. The sample originates from a study of T cells expressing NK-cell markers. Across the study: One of the eight sequenced donors was seronegative, whereas the other seven were HCMV-seropositive.

5'RACE template switching built TCR beta cDNA with unique molecular identifiers. After re-calling the 5' RACE reads, TCRdb lists one entry per CDR3 protein, DNA absent. The sample features about 380,000 distinct CDR3 sequences, with 4% to 6.5% in its top ten. Study outcomes and limitations: The CD3+CD56-NKG2C+ fraction was also led by these clonotypes in a handful of donors. Dominant NKG2C+ clonotypes in roughly 6 donors made up roughly 1.0-7.0% of CD8+ T cells.

The CDR3 extends over 16 amino acids. The V gene's germline CDR1 is DFQATT and CDR2 SNEGSKA (reference sequence). This TCR was sampled from a man aged 18-69 years in good health. Sequencing was performed on blood T cells: a sorted CD56 or NKG2C T cell subset, CD4+ or CD8+ T cells, or bulk PBMC T cells (not recorded which). The J gene is TRBJ2-7, the V gene TRBV20-1; checking the TCRdb D call of TRBD1 is not possible without DNA. The CDR3 spells CSARAGGRGVLYEQYF.